This T cell receptor (beta chain) was captured by sequencing in a study of T-cell memory formation after mild COVID-19. TCRdb reprocessed the 5' RACE reads via MiXCR and lists one record per CDR3 protein. The table lists about 160,000 distinct CDR3 sequences, around a third of them singletons. Germline V gene data show CDR1 as SGDLS and CDR2 as YYNGEE. V shed 0 bases and J 2 bases; nucleotides not matched to a gene: 18. The CDR3 contains 20 residues. This clonotype was obtained from an adult woman who had mild COVID-19 (a few samples of this study predate the infection). Cell type and time point are not known. Source material: PBMCs or a T cell subset sorted from them (not recorded which). J is TRBJ2-5 and V is TRBV9; TRBD2 matches at 8 bases. CDR3 sequence: CASSVAPAGGRPELQETQYF. CDR3 nucleotide sequence: TGTGCCAGCAGCGTAGCGCCGGCGGGGGGAAGACCCGAGCTTCAAGAGACCCAGTACTTC.